What follows is one T cell receptor beta chain and its context. With 4 bases removed from V and 5 bases from J, the gap between germline ends came to 14 bases. Germline V lookup: CDR1 MNHNY, CDR2 SVGAGI (reference sequence). The CDR3 extends over 14 amino acids. Sequencing was performed with immunoSEQ multiplex PCR; in TCRdb, only in-frame clones are kept and a portion is missing. This sample has 100,000 to 150,000 clones, with almost 85% found just once. This sample was taken from a study of blood T cell repertoires in COVID-19. Study details: The analysed material was cDNA or gDNA that came from T cells, B-cell-depleted T cells, or PBMCs.

Source material: peripheral blood. This sequence was found in a woman aged 25 to 45 who had recovered from COVID-19. This rearrangement joins TRBV6-6 to TRBJ1-2, with a tentative D call TRBD1 (6 bases). Here the CDR3 DNA reads TGTGCCAGCAGTTTAACAGGGCTTGGGTATGGCTACACCTTC. Translation gives CASSLTGLGYGYTF.